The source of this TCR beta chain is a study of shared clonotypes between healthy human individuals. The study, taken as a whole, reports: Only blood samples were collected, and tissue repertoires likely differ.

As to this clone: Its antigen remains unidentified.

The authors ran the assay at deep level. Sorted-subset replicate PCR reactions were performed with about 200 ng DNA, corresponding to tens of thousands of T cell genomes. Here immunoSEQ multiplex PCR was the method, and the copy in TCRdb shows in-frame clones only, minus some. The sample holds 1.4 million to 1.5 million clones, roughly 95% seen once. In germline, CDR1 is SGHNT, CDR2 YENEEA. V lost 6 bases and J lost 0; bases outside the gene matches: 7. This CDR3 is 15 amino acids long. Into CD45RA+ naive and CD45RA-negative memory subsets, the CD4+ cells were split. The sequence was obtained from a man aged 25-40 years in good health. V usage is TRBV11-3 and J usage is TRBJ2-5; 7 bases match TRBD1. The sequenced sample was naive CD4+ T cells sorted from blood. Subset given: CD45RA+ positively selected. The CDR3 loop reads CASSLGQTYQETQYF. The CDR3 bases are TGTGCCAGCAGTTTGGGACAGACGTACCAAGAGACCCAGTACTTC.